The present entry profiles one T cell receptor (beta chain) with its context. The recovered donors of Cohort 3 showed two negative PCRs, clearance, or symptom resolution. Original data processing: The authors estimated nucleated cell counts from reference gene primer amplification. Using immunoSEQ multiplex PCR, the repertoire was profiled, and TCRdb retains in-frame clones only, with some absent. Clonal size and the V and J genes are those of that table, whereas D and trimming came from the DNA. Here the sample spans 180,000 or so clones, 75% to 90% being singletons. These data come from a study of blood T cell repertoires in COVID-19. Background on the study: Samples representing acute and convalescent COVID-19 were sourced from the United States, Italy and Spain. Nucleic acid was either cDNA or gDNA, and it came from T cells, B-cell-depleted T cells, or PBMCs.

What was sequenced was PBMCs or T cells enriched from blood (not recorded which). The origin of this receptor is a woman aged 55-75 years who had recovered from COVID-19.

The CDR3 spells CASSLGTGRPNTEAFF. The CDR3 coding sequence is TGCGCCAGCAGCCTCGGGACAGGGCGGCCGAACACTGAAGCTTTCTTT. The gene calls are TRBV5-1 and TRBJ1-1; TRBD1 aligns across 9 bases. The trim removed 4 bases at V and 1 base at J, leaving 8 bases unmatched. Germline loops: CDR1 SGHRS, CDR2 YFSETQ. The CDR3 has 16 amino acids.